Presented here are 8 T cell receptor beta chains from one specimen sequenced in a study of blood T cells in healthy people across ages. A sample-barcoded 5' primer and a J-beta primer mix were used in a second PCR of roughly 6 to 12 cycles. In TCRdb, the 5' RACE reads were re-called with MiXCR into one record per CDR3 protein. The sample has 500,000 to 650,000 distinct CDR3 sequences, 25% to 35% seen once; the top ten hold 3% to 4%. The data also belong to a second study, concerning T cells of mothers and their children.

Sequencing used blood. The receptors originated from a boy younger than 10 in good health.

Written as DNA, the CDR3 is TGTGCCACCAGCAGAGACAGGGTTTCTAGCTCTGGAAACACCATATATTTT. Its protein is CATSRDRVSSSGNTIYF. The chain links TRBV15 to TRBJ1-3; weak D call: TRBD1 (5 bases). This CDR3 comprises 17 residues. V was pared by 0 bases and J by 0 bases, with 12 bases between. CDR1 and CDR2 (germline): LNHNV, YYDKDF (reference sequence).

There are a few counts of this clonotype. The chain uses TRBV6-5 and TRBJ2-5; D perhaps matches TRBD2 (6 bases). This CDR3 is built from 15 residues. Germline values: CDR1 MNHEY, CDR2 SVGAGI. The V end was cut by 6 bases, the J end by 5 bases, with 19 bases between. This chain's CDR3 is CASSPEGGVGETQYF. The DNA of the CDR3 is TGTGCCAGCAGCCCCGAAGGCGGGGTCGGGGAGACCCAGTACTTC.

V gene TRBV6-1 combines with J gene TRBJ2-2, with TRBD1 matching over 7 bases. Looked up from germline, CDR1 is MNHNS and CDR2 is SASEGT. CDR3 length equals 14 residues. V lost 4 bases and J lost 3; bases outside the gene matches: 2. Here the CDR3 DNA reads TGTGCCAGCAGTGGCCAGGGGGACACCGGGGAGCTGTTTTTT. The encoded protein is CASSGQGDTGELFF.

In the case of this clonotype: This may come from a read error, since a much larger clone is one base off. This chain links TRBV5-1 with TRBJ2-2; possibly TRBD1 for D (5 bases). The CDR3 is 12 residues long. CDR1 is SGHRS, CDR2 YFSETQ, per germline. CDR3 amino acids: CAGRAQSGELFF. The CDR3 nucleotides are TGCGCCGGCAGGGCCCAATCCGGGGAGCTGTTTTTT.

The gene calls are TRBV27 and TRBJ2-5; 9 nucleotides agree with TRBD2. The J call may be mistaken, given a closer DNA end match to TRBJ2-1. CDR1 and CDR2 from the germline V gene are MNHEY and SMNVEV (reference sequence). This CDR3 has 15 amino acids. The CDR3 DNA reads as TGTGCCAGCAGCCATACATTAGCGGGAGAGAGTGAGCAGTTCTTC. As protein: CASSHTLAGESEQFF.

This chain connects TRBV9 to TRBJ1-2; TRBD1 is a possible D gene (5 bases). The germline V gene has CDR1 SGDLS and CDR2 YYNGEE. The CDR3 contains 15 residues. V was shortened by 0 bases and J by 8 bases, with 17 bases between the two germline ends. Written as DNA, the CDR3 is TGTGCCAGCAGCGTAGGTGTTCTGGGGGGGGACGGCTACACCTTC. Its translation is CASSVGVLGGDGYTF.

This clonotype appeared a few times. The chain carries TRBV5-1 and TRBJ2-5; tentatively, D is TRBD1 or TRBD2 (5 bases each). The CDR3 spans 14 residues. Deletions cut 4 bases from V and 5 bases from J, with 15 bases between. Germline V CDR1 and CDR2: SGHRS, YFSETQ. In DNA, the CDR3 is TGCGCCAGCAGCCCGACCGGGGCGGAGGAGACCCAGTACTTC. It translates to CASSPTGAEETQYF.

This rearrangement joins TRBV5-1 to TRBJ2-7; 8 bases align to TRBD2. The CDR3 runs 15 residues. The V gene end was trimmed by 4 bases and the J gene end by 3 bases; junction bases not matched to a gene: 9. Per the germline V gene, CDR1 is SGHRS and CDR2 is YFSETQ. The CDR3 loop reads CASSLRAGGLYEQYF. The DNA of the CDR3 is TGCGCCAGCAGCCTTAGGGCGGGAGGCCTCTACGAGCAGTACTTC.